This T cell receptor beta chain was documented in a study of T-cell reconstitution after alpha-beta-depleted transplantation in children. The germline V gene encodes CDR1 SQVTM and CDR2 ANQGSEA. V was cut by 8 bases and J by 3 bases, with 16 bases left in between. This CDR3 region has 13 residues. Findings of the study overall: Alpha-beta T cells present about two months after transplant were reported to originate from several hundred expanded graft clones. At day 60, the high TCRbeta diversity found in some patients originated from recipient T cells and thymic progenitors that had survived.

Preparation of the TCRbeta library involved a method that used unique molecular identifiers. TCRdb redid the calling of the PCR reads with MiXCR, one entry per CDR3 protein. In the table there are roughly 790,000 distinct CDR3 sequences, 16% of which are singletons. The table lists this clonotype with a few counts. Its antigen is still unknown. The sequence was collected from a male patient between 10 and 17 years old who had a stem cell transplant for acute lymphoblastic leukemia, so the T cells may come from the graft donor. This chain links TRBV29-1 with TRBJ1-2; D is unclear. This specimen was PBMCs, mostly from graft donor cells, taken 360 days after TCRalphabeta/CD19-depleted stem cell transplant. The CDR3 sequence: CSIGYRRDYGYTF. CDR3 DNA: TGCAGCATTGGGTATCGCCGGGACTATGGCTACACCTTC. Full variable domain (outside the CDR3, taken from reference TRBV29-1 and TRBJ1-2): SAVISQKPSRDICQRGTSLTIQCQVDSQVTMMFWYRQQPGQSLTLIATANQGSEATYESGFVIDKFPISRPNLTFSTLTVSNMSPEDSSIYLCSIGYRRDYGYTFGSGTRLTVV.